Given below is one T cell receptor (beta chain) in context. These data come from a study of blood T cell repertoires in COVID-19. Study-wide context: Sites across the United States, Italy and Spain contributed samples from acute and convalescent COVID-19. Nucleic acid was either cDNA or gDNA, and it came from T cells, B-cell-depleted T cells, or PBMCs.

Method: immunoSEQ multiplex PCR; TCRdb's copy keeps in-frame clones and lacks some. In the table there are about 180,000 clones, around 84% of which are singletons. The specimen was peripheral blood. This receptor was identified in a man between 60 and 75 years old with COVID-19, enrolled during active disease.

DNA of the CDR3: TGTGCCAGCAGCTTAGCACCCGGGACAGGGGGCGAGCAGTACTTC. Translated: CASSLAPGTGGEQYF. The chain links TRBV7-2 to TRBJ2-7; 11 bases fit TRBD1. The germline V gene has CDR1 SGHTA and CDR2 FQGNSA. The CDR3 extends over 15 amino acids. V dropped 0 bases and J dropped 6; count of bases not matched to a gene: 4.